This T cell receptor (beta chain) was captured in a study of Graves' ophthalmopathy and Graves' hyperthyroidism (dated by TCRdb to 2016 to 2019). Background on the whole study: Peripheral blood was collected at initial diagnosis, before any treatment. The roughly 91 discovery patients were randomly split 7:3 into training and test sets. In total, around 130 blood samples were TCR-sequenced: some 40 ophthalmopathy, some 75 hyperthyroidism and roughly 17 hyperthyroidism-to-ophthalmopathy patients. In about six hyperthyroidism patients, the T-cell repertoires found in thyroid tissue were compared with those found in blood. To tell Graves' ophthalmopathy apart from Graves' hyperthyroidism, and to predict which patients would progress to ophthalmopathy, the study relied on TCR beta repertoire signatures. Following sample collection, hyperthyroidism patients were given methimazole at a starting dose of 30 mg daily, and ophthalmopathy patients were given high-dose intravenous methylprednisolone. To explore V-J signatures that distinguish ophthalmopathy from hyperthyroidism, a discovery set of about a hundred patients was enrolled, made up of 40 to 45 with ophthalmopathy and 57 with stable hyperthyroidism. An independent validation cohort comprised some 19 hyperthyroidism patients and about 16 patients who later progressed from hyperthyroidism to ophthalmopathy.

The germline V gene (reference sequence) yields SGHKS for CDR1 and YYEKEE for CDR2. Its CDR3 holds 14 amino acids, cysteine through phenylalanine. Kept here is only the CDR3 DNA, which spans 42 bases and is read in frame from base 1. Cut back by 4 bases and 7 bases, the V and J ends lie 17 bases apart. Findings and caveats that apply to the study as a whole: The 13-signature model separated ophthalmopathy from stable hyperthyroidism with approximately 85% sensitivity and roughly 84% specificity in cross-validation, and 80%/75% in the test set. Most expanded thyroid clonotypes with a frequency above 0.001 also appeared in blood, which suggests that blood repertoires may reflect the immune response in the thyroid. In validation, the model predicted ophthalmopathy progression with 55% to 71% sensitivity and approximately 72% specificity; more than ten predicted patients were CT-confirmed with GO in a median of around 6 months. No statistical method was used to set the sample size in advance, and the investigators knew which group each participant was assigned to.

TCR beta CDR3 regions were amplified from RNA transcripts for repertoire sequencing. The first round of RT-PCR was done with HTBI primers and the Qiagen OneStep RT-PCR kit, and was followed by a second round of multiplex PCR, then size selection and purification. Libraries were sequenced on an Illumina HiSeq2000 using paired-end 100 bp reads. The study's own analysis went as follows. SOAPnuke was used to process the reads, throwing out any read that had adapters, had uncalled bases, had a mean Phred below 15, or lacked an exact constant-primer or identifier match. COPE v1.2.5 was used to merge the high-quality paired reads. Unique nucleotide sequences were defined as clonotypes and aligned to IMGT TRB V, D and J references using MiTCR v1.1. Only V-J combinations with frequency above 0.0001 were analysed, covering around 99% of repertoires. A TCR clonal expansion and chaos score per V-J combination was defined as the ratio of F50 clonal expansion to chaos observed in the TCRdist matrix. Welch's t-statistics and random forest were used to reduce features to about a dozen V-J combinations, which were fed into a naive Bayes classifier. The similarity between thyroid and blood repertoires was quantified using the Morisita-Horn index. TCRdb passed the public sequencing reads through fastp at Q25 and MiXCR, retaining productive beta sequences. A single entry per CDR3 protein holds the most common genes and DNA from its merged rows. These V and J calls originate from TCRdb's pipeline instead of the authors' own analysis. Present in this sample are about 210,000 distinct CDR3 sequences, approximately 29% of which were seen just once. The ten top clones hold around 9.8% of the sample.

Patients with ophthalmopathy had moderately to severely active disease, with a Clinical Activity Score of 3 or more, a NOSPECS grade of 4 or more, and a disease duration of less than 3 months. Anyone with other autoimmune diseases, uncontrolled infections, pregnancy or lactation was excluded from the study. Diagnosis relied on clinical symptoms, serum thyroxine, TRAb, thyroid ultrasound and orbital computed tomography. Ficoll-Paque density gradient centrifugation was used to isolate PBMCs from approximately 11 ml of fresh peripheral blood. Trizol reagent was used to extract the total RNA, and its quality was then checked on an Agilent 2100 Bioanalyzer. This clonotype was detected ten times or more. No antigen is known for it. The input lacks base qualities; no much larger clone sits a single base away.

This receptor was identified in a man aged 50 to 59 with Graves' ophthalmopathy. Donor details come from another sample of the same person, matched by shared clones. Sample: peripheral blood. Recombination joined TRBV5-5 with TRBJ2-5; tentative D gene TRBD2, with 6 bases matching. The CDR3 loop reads CASSLEGLGGTQYF. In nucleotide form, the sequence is TGTGCCAGCAGCCTTGAGGGTCTCGGGGGGACCCAGTACTTC. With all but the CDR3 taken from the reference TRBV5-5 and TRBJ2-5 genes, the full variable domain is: DAGVTQSPTHLIKTRGQQVTLRCSPISGHKSVSWYQQVLGQGPQFIFQYYEKEERGRGNFPDRFSARQFPNYSSELNVNALLLGDSALYLCASSLEGLGGTQYFGPGTRLLVL.